This T cell receptor (beta chain) was found in a study of T-cell memory formation after mild COVID-19. Study results and caveats: Pre-infection memory contained some responding clones, which suggested that cross-reactive memory had joined.

TCRdb processed the 5' RACE reads anew with MiXCR; each CDR3 protein has one entry. The repertoire consists of around 340,000 distinct CDR3 sequences, with 13% to 15% occurring once and the leading ten covering approximately 20%. Comments on this clonotype: The antigen is undetermined.

Specimen: PBMCs or a T cell subset sorted from them (not recorded which). This TCR was recovered from a man aged 18 to 30 who had mild COVID-19 (a few samples of this study predate the infection). Cell type and time point are not known.

DNA for the CDR3: TGTGCCAGCATACCGGGACTCCGATCGTCCTACAATGAGCAGTTCTTC. Residues: CASIPGLRSSYNEQFF. The chain employs TRBV12-3 or TRBV12-4 and TRBJ2-1; D might be TRBD2 (6 bases). V dropped 7 bases and J dropped 1 base, with 17 bases sitting between them. There are 16 residues in the CDR3.